This T cell receptor (beta chain) was observed in a study of blood T cell repertoires in COVID-19. From germline, CDR1 is GTSNPN and CDR2 SVGIG (reference sequence). This CDR3 has 13 amino acids. Trimming cost V 1 base and J 5 bases; bases outside gene matches: 3. Authors' data handling: Nucleated cell counts were estimated from reference gene primer amplification. The assay was immunoSEQ multiplex PCR, and TCRdb's table has in-frame clones only and misses some. Clone size and the V and J calls come from that table; the DNA yielded D and trimming. The sample yields around 300,000 clones, around 90% seen once. Researchers sorted participants into cohorts using their self-reported clinical history.

Sequenced material: PBMCs or T cells enriched from blood (not recorded which). This TCR was recovered from a woman aged 25 to 39 who had recovered from COVID-19. The chain uses TRBV30 and TRBJ2-5, with 8 bases that match TRBD2. The CDR3 sequence is CAWSAGGPETQYF. As DNA, the CDR3 is TGTGCCTGGAGTGCGGGAGGGCCTGAGACCCAGTACTTC.